This T cell receptor beta chain was captured by sequencing in a study of OX40 agonist ivuxolimab in advanced cancers. Overall study context: Antecedent anti-PD-1, anti-PD-L1 or anti-CTLA-4 therapy was permissible, with roughly 40% having received some. Overall study findings and caveats: Clonal expansion was seen in CD4+ and CD8+ blood T cells by week 6 at 0.1 to 3.0 mg/kg. Not determined was the antigen specificity of the expanded peripheral T cells.

This CDR3 spans 16 amino acids. V lost 0 bases and J 0 bases, leaving 10 bases between the germline ends. Germline V gene lookup returns CDR1 SGHRS and CDR2 YFSETQ. Note on this clone: Its cognate antigen is unknown.

Assay: immunoSEQ multiplex PCR; the TCRdb copy retains only in-frame clones and omits some. This table has more than 80,000 clones, 90% appearing once. The sequence derives from an adult with an advanced solid tumor such as melanoma, head and neck, liver or kidney cancer. The sample was CD4+ or CD8+ T cells sorted from blood, taken in a trial of the OX40 agonist ivuxolimab. The chain recombines TRBV5-1 with TRBJ2-1; TRBD2 is a possible D gene (6 bases). CDR3 region: CASSLAGSSSYNEQFF. The CDR3 DNA follows: TGCGCCAGCAGCTTGGCCGGGAGTAGCTCCTACAATGAGCAGTTCTTC. Full variable domain (missing parts from reference TRBV5-1 and TRBJ2-1): KAGVTQTPRYLIKTRGQQVTLSCSPISGHRSVSWYQQTPGQGLQFLFEYFSETQRNKGNFPGRFSGRQFSNSRSEMNVSTLELGDSALYLCASSLAGSSSYNEQFFGPGTRLTVL.